The rows below give T cell receptor beta chains drawn from one sample of a study of T cell repertoires in cytomegalovirus infection. TCRdb called the reads again in MiXCR, with one record for every CDR3 protein. The sample shows around 770,000 distinct CDR3 sequences, almost 30% of them seen only once. The antigens for these receptors are not known. Sequencing used cultured CD8+ T cells from PBMCs, obtained from culture after CMV antigen stimulation. The receptors were gathered from a human donor in good health (CMV status not recorded). Some clones in this sample may be carry-over from other donors' samples. Each CDR3 is given with its conserved first and last residue. D genes are given only for firm matches. Clone sizes are given selectively: once, few, many, or a class where the clone is expanded.

few	TRBJ1-1	NA	TRBV11-2	TGTGCCAGCAGCCCTTCACACCTAGACACTGAAGCTTTCTTT	CASSPSHLDTEAFF
NA	TRBJ2-1	NA	TRBV4-1	TGCGCCAGCAGCCATTCCTCTAGCGCTAGGCAGTTCTTC	CASSHSSSARQFF
NA	TRBJ2-7	NA	TRBV12-3/TRBV12-4	TGTGCCAGCAGTTTTTCTTTGAACGAGCAGTACTTC	CASSFSLNEQYF
NA	TRBJ2-5	NA	TRBV7-7	TGTGCTAGCAGCTTAAGGGGGGGTAACCTCCAAGAGACCCAGTACTTC	CASSLRGGNLQETQYF
few	TRBJ1-1	NA	TRBV12-3/TRBV12-4	TGTGCCAGCAGTTCCGCAGGGTATTTGAACACTGAAGCTTTCTTT	CASSSAGYLNTEAFF
few	TRBJ1-1	TRBD1	TRBV6-5	TGTGCCAGCAGTTCATTACAGGGGTCGGGGATGAACACTGAAGCTTTCTTT	CASSSLQGSGMNTEAFF
NA	TRBJ2-1	NA	TRBV7-8	TGTGCCAGCAGCTTAATAGGACACCATGAGCAGTTCTTC	CASSLIGHHEQFF
few	TRBJ2-7	NA	TRBV5-5	TGTGCCAGCAGCTTGAAACAGGCCTACGAGCAGTACTTC	CASSLKQAYEQYF
few	TRBJ2-2	NA	TRBV19	TGTGCCACCCTTCGGGAGGGGGCGGTTGGCACCGGGGAGCTGTTTTTT	CATLREGAVGTGELFF
NA	TRBJ2-5	TRBD2	TRBV5-1	TGCGCCAGCAGAGGACTAGCGGGGATTTCAGAGACCCAGTACTTC	CASRGLAGISETQYF
NA	TRBJ1-1	NA	TRBV28	TGTGCCAACCTTCGTAAGGGGGGGACTGAAGCTTTCTTT	CANLRKGGTEAFF
NA	TRBJ1-1	TRBD1	TRBV12-5	TGTGCTAGTGGTTTCCTGGTCCGATCCGAACAGGGGGAGGGCAAAGCTTTCTTT	CASGFLVRSEQGEGKAFF
NA	TRBJ1-4	NA	TRBV10-2	TGCGCCAGCGCGACAACAGTGAATGAAAAACTGTTTTTT	CASATTVNEKLFF
NA	TRBJ2-1	NA	TRBV7-2	TGTGCCAGCAGCCCGGGAGAGGGGTGCTCCTACAATGAGCAGTTCTTC	CASSPGEGCSYNEQFF
NA	TRBJ2-7	NA	TRBV27	TGTGCCAGCAGTACAGGGAACGAGCAGTACTTC	CASSTGNEQYF
NA	TRBJ1-1	TRBD1	TRBV7-9	TGTGCCAGCAGCTCGGAGGGGGCGAGGGCTGAAGCTTTCTTT	CASSSEGARAEAFF
NA	TRBJ1-5	NA	TRBV7-9	TGTGCCAGCACAACTTCTACAGATCTTGCCCAGCATTTT	CASTTSTDLAQHF
NA	TRBJ2-3	NA	TRBV29-1	TGCAGCGGGGGGGCGCCTCTCGAGTATTTT	CSGGAPLEYF
few	TRBJ2-5	NA	TRBV12-3/TRBV12-4	TGTGCCAGCAAACTCCAGGGGCTATTCCAAGAGACCCAGTACTTC	CASKLQGLFQETQYF
NA	TRBJ2-7	TRBD1	TRBV6-6	TGTGCCAGCAGTTTCCCGGACAGGGGCGACGAGCAGTACTTC	CASSFPDRGDEQYF
many	TRBJ1-1	NA	TRBV12-3/TRBV12-4	TGTGCCAGCAGTGCACCCGTGTATAACACTGAAGCTTTCTTT	CASSAPVYNTEAFF
NA	TRBJ2-3	NA	TRBV9	TGTGCCAGCAGCCGGGGGCGGGGGTCCACAGATACGCAGTATTTT	CASSRGRGSTDTQYF
NA	TRBJ1-1	TRBD1	TRBV4-1	TGCGCCAGTAACAGGGGGCAGAACACTGAAGCTTTCTTT	CASNRGQNTEAFF
few	TRBJ2-7	NA	TRBV7-6	TGTGCCAGCAGCTTTTCTTTCCGGCTCTACGAGCAGTACTTC	CASSFSFRLYEQYF
few	TRBJ2-2	TRBD1	TRBV7-9	TGTGCCAGCACCTCCCCGGACAGGGGGCAGGGCGGGGAGCTGTTTTTT	CASTSPDRGQGGELFF
few	TRBJ2-3	TRBD2	TRBV7-6	TGTGCCAGCAGCCTCCGAGCGGGGGGGCCCCCAGATACGCAGTATTTT	CASSLRAGGPPDTQYF